This TCR beta chain was sequenced during a study of CD8+CD57+ T cells in acquired aplastic anemia. The overall study: Sorted CD4+ and CD8+ cells gave a mean 3.2 ug DNA, range 0.2 to 27.4 ug. Broader study findings: Between patients and controls, around 30 CD8+ CDR3 sequences were found in common.

The template used for profiling TCR beta VDJ and CDR3 was genomic DNA. From the reads, TCRdb called clonotypes with MiXCR, one entry per CDR3 protein. The data hold approximately 98,000 distinct CDR3 sequences, with 40% to 60% observed a single time. About this clonotype: What it binds is not known.

V shed 0 bases, J shed 2 bases, and the junction held 4 bases outside the gene matches. Germline V gene lookup returns CDR1 SGHRS and CDR2 YFSETQ. There are 15 residues in the CDR3. The sample taken for sequencing was sorted CD4+, CD8+, or CD8+CD57+ T cells (not recorded which) from PBMCs. The receptor's source is a human donor in good health, serving as a control. This rearrangement joins TRBV5-1 to TRBJ2-7, with 8 bases fitting TRBD1. The CDR3 region has the DNA TGCGCCAGCAGCTTGGGGACAGGGTGGCCCTACGAGCAGTACTTC. Its translation: CASSLGTGWPYEQYF.